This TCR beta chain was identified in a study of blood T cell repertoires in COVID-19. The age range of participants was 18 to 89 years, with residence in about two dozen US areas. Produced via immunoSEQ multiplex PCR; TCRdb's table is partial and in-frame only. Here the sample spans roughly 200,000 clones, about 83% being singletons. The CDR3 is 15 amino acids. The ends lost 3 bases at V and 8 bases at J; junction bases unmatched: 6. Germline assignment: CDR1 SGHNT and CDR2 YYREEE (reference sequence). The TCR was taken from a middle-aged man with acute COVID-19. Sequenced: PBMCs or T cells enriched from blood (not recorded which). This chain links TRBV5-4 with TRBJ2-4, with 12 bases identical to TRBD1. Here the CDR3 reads CASSWWDRGQDIQYF. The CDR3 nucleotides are TGTGCCAGCAGCTGGTGGGACAGGGGGCAAGACATTCAGTACTTC. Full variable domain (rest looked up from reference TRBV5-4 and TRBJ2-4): ETGVTQSPTHLIKTRGQQVTLRCSSQSGHNTVSWYQQALGQGPQFIFQYYREEENGRGNFPPRFSGLQFPNYSSELNVNALELDDSALYLCASSWWDRGQDIQYFGAGTRLSVL.